These 19 T cell receptor beta chains originate from one sample sequenced in a study of blood T cell repertoires in COVID-19. Some clones are missing from TCRdb's copy, which holds only in-frame ones; the method was immunoSEQ multiplex PCR. The profile shows approximately 61,000 clones, about 82% of them singletons. Material: peripheral blood. All receptors come from a man between 70 and 80 years old with acute or convalescent COVID-19.

The J gene is TRBJ1-3, the V gene TRBV4-2; D gene ambiguous. This CDR3 contains 16 residues. Trimming removed 4 bases at V and 0 bases at J, with 13 bases between. The germline gives CDR1 LGHNA, CDR2 YNFKEQ. The CDR3 nucleotides are TGTGCCAGCAGCCCTATTATCCTAGTCTCTGGAAACACCATATATTTT. This sequence encodes CASSPIILVSGNTIYF.

This CDR3 is CASSFTSGGDNEQFF. The CDR3 region has the DNA TGTGCCAGCAGCTTTACTAGCGGGGGGGACAATGAGCAGTTCTTC. The V call is TRBV7-2, the J call TRBJ2-1; 13 nucleotides line up with TRBD2. The ends lost 3 bases at V and 5 bases at J; junction bases unmatched: 1. CDR3 length: 15 amino acids. Germline loops: CDR1 SGHTA, CDR2 FQGNSA.

This clone was seen just once. The V call is TRBV6-5, the J call TRBJ2-7, with D tentatively TRBD1 (6 bases). V was shortened by 0 bases and J by 5 bases, with 14 bases between the two germline ends. Germline V gene lookup returns CDR1 MNHEY and CDR2 SVGAGI. The length of the CDR3 is 15 residues. The CDR3: CASSYSPQGDHEQYF. In DNA form, the CDR3 reads TGTGCCAGCAGTTACTCGCCACAGGGAGACCACGAGCAGTACTTC.

This chain links TRBV28 with TRBJ1-2; 11 bases align to TRBD1. CDR1 is MDHEN and CDR2 is SYDVKM in the germline V gene. CDR3 length: 16 residues. The V and J ends lost 5 bases and 7 bases, in that order; junction bases with no gene match: 12. CDR3 in DNA: TGTGCCAGCAGTCCCCGGACAGGGGGCTTTTTGCGTGGCTACACCTTC. Protein product: CASSPRTGGFLRGYTF.

This clone showed up just a few times. The CDR3 sequence: CASSQDGEDYGYTF. DNA of the CDR3: TGCGCCAGCAGCCAAGATGGGGAGGACTATGGCTACACCTTC. The chain couples TRBV4-1 to TRBJ1-2; D is uncertain. Germline CDR1 and CDR2: MGHRA and YSYEKL. The CDR3 runs 14 residues. Trimming removed 0 bases from V and 3 bases from J, with 8 bases in between.

This clone was observed a single time. V usage is TRBV4-1 and J usage is TRBJ1-1; the D gene is possibly TRBD1 (5 bases). V was pared by 1 base and J by 6 bases, with 12 bases between. Germline V gives CDR1 MGHRA, CDR2 YSYEKL. The CDR3 runs 14 residues. CDR3 loop: CASSQGLGAPEAFF. CDR3 in DNA: TGCGCCAGCAGCCAAGGCCTAGGGGCCCCTGAAGCTTTCTTT.

In the case of this clone: The junction shows a germline mismatch at one end, possibly a read error. The rearrangement joins TRBV18 to TRBJ2-5; 8 nucleotides agree with TRBD2. Germline CDR1 reads KGHSH; CDR2 reads LQKENI. The CDR3 has 17 amino acids. DNA of the CDR3: TGTGCCAGCTCCCCACGGGGGGGGGTTGAGGCAGGCGAGACCCAGTACTTC. It translates to CASSPRGGVEAGETQYF.

The V and J genes are TRBV27 and TRBJ1-6, with a tentative D call TRBD1 (5 bases). The V end lost 6 bases, the J end lost 3 bases, and 12 bases lay between the germline ends. The CDR3 length is 15 residues. The germline gives CDR1 MNHEY, CDR2 SMNVEV (reference sequence). In DNA form, the CDR3 reads TGTGCCAGCAGCCGAACAGGAATCTATAATTCACCCCTCCACTTT. It translates to CASSRTGIYNSPLHF.

The V gene is TRBV5-6, the J gene TRBJ2-1; D possibly corresponds to TRBD1 (6 bases). The CDR3 loop spans 16 amino acids. Germline assignment: CDR1 SGHDT and CDR2 YYEEEE. Deletions cut 4 bases from V and 2 bases from J, with 16 bases between. The chain's CDR3 is CASSPTYAGAYNEQFF. For the CDR3, the DNA is TGTGCCAGCAGCCCAACCTACGCAGGGGCCTACAATGAGCAGTTCTTC.

This clone was seen a single time. At one boundary the junction diverges from the germline segment, which might be a read error. This rearrangement joins TRBV3-1 (or the pseudogene TRBV3-2) to TRBJ2-3; TRBD1 is a possible D gene (5 bases). From germline, CDR1 is LGHDT and CDR2 YNNKEL (reference sequence). The CDR3 has 11 residues. The CDR3 region has the DNA TGTGCCAGCAGCCAGGGGCTAGTACCAAGTTTT. It yields the protein CASSQGLVPSF.

V usage is TRBV6-5 and J usage is TRBJ1-4; 10 nucleotides match TRBD1. The germline gives CDR1 MNHEY, CDR2 SVGAGI. The CDR3 runs 13 residues. After removal of 6 bases from V and 6 bases from J, the junction contained 1 base not matched to a gene. CDR3 residues: CASRGTGDEKLFF. As DNA, the CDR3 is TGTGCCAGCAGAGGGACAGGGGATGAAAAACTGTTTTTT.

The J gene is TRBJ1-1, the V gene TRBV5-4, with a weak D call TRBD1 (5 bases). In germline, CDR1 is SGHNT, CDR2 YYREEE (reference sequence). V was shortened by 3 bases and J by 1 base, with 7 bases between the two germline ends. The CDR3 is 13 amino acids. The CDR3 loop reads CASSYDRNTEAFF. The CDR3 DNA is TGTGCCAGCAGCTACGACAGGAACACTGAAGCTTTCTTT.

This clone was counted once. The chain uses TRBV6-5 and TRBJ1-6; D gene ambiguous. Trimming left V 6 bases short and J 8 bases short, with 8 bases between. The V gene's germline CDR1 is MNHEY and CDR2 SVGAGI. This CDR3 comprises 12 residues. CDR3: CASSRLYSPLHF. CDR3 in DNA: TGTGCCAGCAGCCGTCTTTATTCACCCCTCCACTTT.

The chain uses TRBV18 and TRBJ1-1, with 7 bases fitting TRBD1. V lost 6 bases and J lost 3; bases outside the gene matches: 7. Germline V gives CDR1 KGHSH, CDR2 LQKENI. The CDR3 length is 14 residues. CDR3 nucleotide sequence: TGTGCCAGCTCGTCTACAGGGGTGGACACTGAAGCTTTCTTT. It is translated as CASSSTGVDTEAFF.

This chain links TRBV11-2 with TRBJ2-7; the D gene is possibly TRBD2 (5 bases). V dropped 0 bases and J dropped 2 bases, with 11 bases sitting between them. The CDR3 has 15 amino acids. From germline, CDR1 is SGHAT and CDR2 FQNNGV. The chain's CDR3 is CASSLDRLAPYEQYF. The CDR3 DNA follows: TGTGCCAGCAGCTTAGATCGGCTAGCTCCCTACGAGCAGTACTTC.

The chain combines TRBV12-3 or TRBV12-4 with TRBJ2-3, with a possible D match to TRBD1 (5 bases). V lost 5 bases and J lost 3, with 6 bases in between. This CDR3 is 12 amino acids long. CDR3: CASSPGTDTQYF. The CDR3 DNA is TGTGCCAGCAGTCCAGGGACAGATACGCAGTATTTT.

The chain has TRBV5-1 and TRBJ1-3; 7 bases align to TRBD1. Trimming cost V 4 bases and J 0 bases; bases outside gene matches: 7. The CDR3 runs to 16 residues. Looked up from germline, CDR1 is SGHRS and CDR2 is YFSETQ. CDR3 nucleotide sequence: TGCGCCAGCAGCCTTGGACAGGCAAACTCTGGAAACACCATATATTTT. This encodes CASSLGQANSGNTIYF.

V usage is TRBV5-1 and J usage is TRBJ1-5, with 8 bases fitting TRBD1. The V and J ends lost 2 bases and 4 bases, in that order; junction bases with no gene match: 5. There are 15 residues in the CDR3. The V gene's germline CDR1 is SGHRS and CDR2 YFSETQ. The CDR3 bases are TGCGCCAGCAGCTTTGGACAGGGCCAGAATCAGCCCCAGCATTTT. Its translation is CASSFGQGQNQPQHF.

This rearrangement joins TRBV10-3 to TRBJ1-5; D is possibly TRBD1 (5 bases). Between the trimmed V and J ends, which lost 0 bases and 4 bases, there was a span of 16 bases. Germline V gene lookup returns CDR1 ENHRY and CDR2 SYGVKD. The CDR3 spans 17 residues. The CDR3 loop reads CAISESKGRAGNQPQHF. CDR3 coding DNA: TGTGCCATCAGTGAGTCGAAGGGCAGGGCTGGGAATCAGCCCCAGCATTTT.